One sample yielded the 18 T cell receptor beta chains listed below, sequenced in a study of T cell repertoires in cytomegalovirus infection (dated by TCRdb to between 2018 and 2021). Instrument on record: Illumina HiSeq 1500. TCRdb cleaned the public reads at Q25 with fastp, built clones with MiXCR and kept in-frame beta chains. Each CDR3 protein gets just one entry, which takes the most common genes and DNA from the rows behind it. The sample table contains almost 500,000 distinct CDR3 sequences; only one count was recorded for approximately 10% of them. The ten largest clones represent 10% of the sample. The sample was PBMCs. The source of these receptors is a human donor in good health (CMV status not recorded). Some clones in this sample may be carry-over from other donors' samples.

The CDR3 reads CASSPLATGAGNTEAFF. The CDR3 DNA follows: TGTGCCAGCAGCCCACTCGCAACAGGGGCAGGCAACACTGAAGCTTTCTTT. The J gene is TRBJ1-1, the V gene TRBV3-1; 7 positions match TRBD1. The trim removed 4 bases at V and 2 bases at J, leaving 13 bases unmatched. Germline V lookup: CDR1 LGHDT, CDR2 YNNKEL (reference sequence). This CDR3 is 17 amino acids long.

The chain is built from TRBV11-2 and TRBJ1-2; the match to TRBD1 covers 7 bases. CDR1 is SGHAT and CDR2 is FQNNGV in the germline V gene. J lost 4 bases, V lost 1 base, and 9 bases had no gene match. This CDR3 has 16 residues. CDR3 residues: CASSLGSPGGGYGYTF. DNA of the CDR3: TGTGCCAGCAGCTTAGGTAGCCCAGGGGGGGGCTATGGCTACACCTTC.

This clonotype was seen at least ten times. The chain has TRBV7-3 and TRBJ2-5, with TRBD2 matching over 8 bases. Germline V gives CDR1 SGHTA, CDR2 FQGTGA. This CDR3 comprises 17 residues. V trimming: 2 bases; J trimming: 4 bases; junction bases outside the gene matches: 12. DNA of the CDR3: TGTGCCAGCAGCTTAGGCCTAAACGGGGGGGCCGGAGAGACCCAGTACTTC. Its translation is CASSLGLNGGAGETQYF.

This clonotype was seen at least ten times. The chain couples TRBV7-6 to TRBJ2-1; D is uncertain. The CDR3 loop spans 17 amino acids. Germline lookup yields CDR1 SGHVS and CDR2 FNYEAQ. Trimming took 1 base from V and 5 from J, leaving 18 bases between them. The DNA for the CDR3 is TGTGCCAGCAGCTTAGGTCTCGGGTCGCAGTTTAACAATGAGCAGTTCTTC. It codes for CASSLGLGSQFNNEQFF.

Ten or more counts support this clonotype. The V call is TRBV12-5, the J call TRBJ1-2, with no clear D. V lost 2 bases and J 8 bases, leaving 12 bases between the germline ends. This CDR3 comprises 13 residues. Germline V gene sequence: CDR1 LGHNT, CDR2 FRNRAP. The CDR3 bases are TGTGCTAGTGGTTTGATAAGGCAAGAGGGCTACACCTTC. Protein sequence: CASGLIRQEGYTF.

This clonotype has ten or more counts. DNA for the CDR3: TGTGCCAGCAGCTTAACTACCGGGACAGGGGGCACAGATACGCAGTATTTT. Amino acids: CASSLTTGTGGTDTQYF. This chain links TRBV7-8 with TRBJ2-3, with TRBD1 identical over 10 bases. The CDR3 length is 17 residues. Looked up from germline, CDR1 is SGHVS and CDR2 is FQNEAQ. Losses at the gene ends were 2 bases for V and 1 base for J; bases not matched to a gene: 6.

This clonotype was seen only a few times. This sequence joins TRBV10-1 and TRBJ2-3, with 8 bases that match TRBD2. In germline, CDR1 is WNHNN, CDR2 SYGVQD (reference sequence). V lost 3 bases to trimming and J lost 6 bases; unmatched junction nucleotides: 8. There are 15 residues in the CDR3. CDR3: CASSESGGGLDTQYF. The CDR3 nucleotides are TGCGCCAGCAGTGAAAGCGGGGGAGGTTTGGATACGCAGTATTTT.

This clonotype was counted a few times. The DNA for the CDR3 is TGTGCCAGCAGCCAAGATCGGCGGGAGAAGAACTACGAGCAGTACTTC. Protein sequence: CASSQDRREKNYEQYF. V usage is TRBV4-2 and J usage is TRBJ2-7, with 7 positions matching TRBD2. Per germline, CDR1 LGHNA and CDR2 YNFKEQ. Trimming cost V 0 bases and J 3 bases; bases outside gene matches: 8. This CDR3 has 16 amino acids.

The chain recombines TRBV2 with TRBJ2-3, with 8 bases fitting TRBD2. The ends lost 7 bases at V and 6 bases at J; junction bases unmatched: 12. The CDR3 consists of 15 residues. Germline-derived CDR1 and CDR2 are SNHLY and FYNNEI. This chain's CDR3 is CASMSNGRAVDTQYF. In DNA, the CDR3 is TGTGCCAGCATGAGTAACGGGAGGGCCGTCGATACGCAGTATTTT.

This clonotype was found many times. J is TRBJ1-3 and V is TRBV6-1; D unclear. Trimming cost V 5 bases and J 0 bases, with 11 bases left between them. The CDR3 spans 15 residues. Germline loops: CDR1 MNHNS, CDR2 SASEGT. The CDR3 spells CASSSGRLSGNTIYF. The CDR3 nucleotides are TGTGCCAGCAGTTCCGGACGCCTCTCTGGAAACACCATATATTTT.

The sample holds many counts of this clonotype. V is TRBV20-1 and J is TRBJ1-6; 10 nucleotides match TRBD1. The CDR3 has 15 residues. V was clipped by 3 bases and J by 15 bases; unmatched bases: 14. In germline, CDR1 is DFQATT, CDR2 SNEGSKA (reference sequence). CDR3: CSARNPTGGRFLLHF. The CDR3 DNA follows: TGCAGTGCTAGGAATCCGACAGGGGGCAGGTTTCTCCTCCACTTT.

J is TRBJ2-2 and V is TRBV2; 8 bases line up with TRBD2. The germline gives CDR1 SNHLY, CDR2 FYNNEI. The junction had 13 bases not matched to a gene; V was cut back by 7 bases and J by 6 bases. This CDR3 is built from 16 residues. The CDR3 is CASTLGRTSSSGELFF. In nucleotides, the CDR3 is TGTGCCAGCACCCTGGGCAGGACTAGCTCGTCCGGGGAGCTGTTTTTT.

The chain recombines TRBV20-1 with TRBJ2-7; D call uncertain. Trimming took 4 bases from V and 4 from J, leaving 14 bases between them. The germline gives CDR1 DFQATT, CDR2 SNEGSKA (reference sequence). There are 13 residues in the CDR3. CDR3: CSATARAAYEQYF. The CDR3 bases are TGCAGTGCTACAGCCCGGGCAGCTTACGAGCAGTACTTC.

This clonotype was found many times. The gene calls are TRBV7-2 and TRBJ1-1; 7 nucleotides line up with TRBD1. CDR1 SGHTA and CDR2 FQGNSA come from the germline V gene. V trimming: 3 bases; J trimming: 3 bases; junction bases outside the gene matches: 4. This CDR3 has 14 amino acids. The CDR3 spells CASSFRQGDTEAFF. DNA for the CDR3: TGTGCCAGCAGCTTTCGTCAGGGGGACACTGAAGCTTTCTTT. Using reference TRBV7-2 and TRBJ1-1 for the parts outside the CDR3, the full variable domain is GAGVSQSPSNKVTEKGKDVELRCDPISGHTALYWYRQSLGQGLEFLIYFQGNSAPDKSGLPSDRFSAERTGGSVSTLTIQRTQQEDSAVYLCASSFRQGDTEAFFGQGTRLTVV.

This clonotype has ten or more counts. The chain joins TRBV7-8 to TRBJ1-5; perhaps TRBD1 as D (5 bases). Germline V lookup: CDR1 SGHVS, CDR2 FQNEAQ. The length of the CDR3 is 16 residues. V lost 1 base, J lost 4 bases, and 14 bases lay in between. The CDR3 region has the DNA TGTGCCAGCAGCTTAGAGTCGGGGGTTCCGAATCAGCCCCAGCATTTT. It yields the protein CASSLESGVPNQPQHF.

This clonotype has more than one count but fewer than ten. The CDR3 region is CASSARTGEGYGYTF. DNA for the CDR3: TGTGCCAGCAGCGCGAGGACAGGGGAGGGGTATGGCTACACCTTC. V and J are TRBV7-9 and TRBJ1-2; 9 positions agree with TRBD1. The trim removed 5 bases at V and 5 bases at J, leaving 9 bases unmatched. CDR1 is SEHNR, CDR2 FQNEAQ, per germline (reference sequence). The CDR3 is 15 residues long.

This clonotype was found a few times. V is TRBV6-6 and J is TRBJ1-1; 10 bases agree with TRBD1. Germline CDR1 and CDR2: MNHNY and SVGAGI (reference sequence). V was clipped by 7 bases and J by 7 bases; unmatched bases: 12. The CDR3 loop spans 15 amino acids. The CDR3 loop is CASTEATGGSLEAFF. The CDR3 region has the DNA TGTGCCAGCACGGAGGCGACAGGGGGCTCTCTTGAAGCTTTCTTT.

This clonotype has a count of ten or more. V gene TRBV11-2 combines with J gene TRBJ2-1; TRBD2 agrees at 7 bases. Germline lookup yields CDR1 SGHAT and CDR2 FQNNGV. This CDR3 has 14 amino acids. V lost 3 bases, J lost 5 bases, and 4 bases stayed unmatched. CDR3 bases: TGTGCCAGCAGCTTTGGACTAGACCACAATGAGCAGTTCTTC. This encodes CASSFGLDHNEQFF.